This T cell receptor (beta chain) was captured by sequencing in a study of control samples from healthy donors and cancer patients. Germline-derived CDR1 and CDR2 are MNHEY and SVGAGI. V gave up 10 bases and J gave up 6 bases; unmatched junction bases: 12. The CDR3 extends over 13 amino acids. Some clones are missing from TCRdb's copy, which holds only in-frame ones; the method was immunoSEQ multiplex PCR. The sample holds 150,000 to 160,000 clones, over 85% seen once. Sample: blood. This clonotype was obtained from a man aged 35-49 years in good health. The V gene is TRBV6-5, the J gene TRBJ2-7, with TRBD1 identical over 7 bases. The CDR3 loop reads CAIEGPTGVEQYF. CDR3 bases: TGTGCCATCGAGGGACCAACAGGGGTCGAGCAGTACTTC.